This passage covers 21 T cell receptor beta chains from one sample sequenced in a study of long-term antiretroviral therapy in people with HIV. Researchers report immunoSEQ v3.0 was run at survey level. The data were produced by immunoSEQ multiplex PCR, yet TCRdb's version contains in-frame clones alone and is incomplete. The table records 20,000 to 25,000 clones, 76% of them present only once. The sequences come from unsorted PBMCs, collected 1.1 years before starting antiretroviral therapy. The source is a woman aged 40-49 years with HIV.

The J gene is TRBJ2-1, the V gene TRBV7-9; possible D gene TRBD2, 5 bases. This CDR3 region has 14 residues. Germline-derived CDR1 and CDR2 are SEHNR and FQNEAQ (reference sequence). V lost 5 bases and J 8 bases, leaving 16 bases between the germline ends. CDR3 loop: CASSPYLGEYEQFF. The CDR3 DNA follows: TGTGCCAGCAGCCCCTATTTGGGAGAGTATGAGCAGTTCTTC.

This sequence joins TRBV7-9 and TRBJ1-1; D is uncertain. CDR1 is SEHNR and CDR2 is FQNEAQ in the germline V gene (reference sequence). Trimming removed 6 bases at V and 3 bases at J, with 11 bases between. CDR3 length equals 13 residues. CDR3 region: CASSRFGDTEAFF. The CDR3 bases are TGTGCCAGCAGTAGATTCGGAGACACTGAAGCTTTCTTT.

The V gene is TRBV9, the J gene TRBJ2-3; 9 bases match TRBD2. The CDR3 length is 15 residues. V lost 2 bases to trimming and J lost 0 bases; unmatched junction nucleotides: 1. From germline, CDR1 is SGDLS and CDR2 YYNGEE. CDR3 coding DNA: TGTGCCAGCAGCGTTACTAGCGGGAGCACAGATACGCAGTATTTT. It specifies CASSVTSGSTDTQYF.

The chain joins TRBV13 to TRBJ1-1, with 7 bases that match TRBD1. The CDR3 is made up of 16 amino acids. The V and J ends lost 5 bases and 0 bases, in that order; junction bases with no gene match: 9. The germline V gene encodes CDR1 PRHDT and CDR2 FYEKMQ (reference sequence). CDR3 sequence reads: CASSLRQGGMNTEAFF. The CDR3 DNA sequence: TGTGCCAGCAGCCTACGACAGGGAGGCATGAACACTGAAGCTTTCTTT.

The chain has TRBV12-2 and TRBJ2-3; the table's D call, TRBD2, has no DNA check behind it. TRBV12-2 is described as a pseudogene. The CDR3 is 22 residues long. The CDR3 DNA reads as TGTGCAAGTCGCTTAGTGACTATTACACCTCAAGCTCCCAGATTATACACAGATACGCAGTATTTT. It specifies CASRLVTITPQAPRLYTDTQYF.

The rearrangement links TRBV6-6 to TRBJ1-1; D is unresolved. The germline gives CDR1 MNHNY, CDR2 SVGAGI (reference sequence). With 5 bases removed from V and 6 bases from J, the gap between germline ends came to 13 bases. The CDR3 has 13 residues. The CDR3 nucleotides read TGTGCCAGCAGTGGGATGTCTGGGGCTGAAGCTTTCTTT. Translating gives CASSGMSGAEAFF.

In its sample, this clone was seen a few times. The rearrangement joins TRBV6-6 to TRBJ2-2, with TRBD2 as a possible D gene (6 bases). Trimming stripped 5 bases from V and 4 bases from J, with 11 bases between. Germline V lookup: CDR1 MNHNY, CDR2 SVGAGI (reference sequence). CDR3 length equals 14 residues. The CDR3 loop is CASSTPGGTGELFF. For the CDR3, the DNA is TGTGCCAGCAGTACCCCCGGGGGCACCGGGGAGCTGTTTTTT.

The chain joins TRBV5-1 to TRBJ2-7; the D gene is possibly TRBD1 (6 bases). This CDR3 contains 14 residues. Germline V gives CDR1 SGHRS, CDR2 YFSETQ. Trimming took off 4 bases at V and 4 bases at J, with 15 bases between the two ends. CDR3 sequence reads: CASSPRGQKYEQYF. As DNA, the CDR3 is TGCGCCAGCAGCCCTAGGGGACAAAAATACGAGCAGTACTTC.

V is TRBV27 and J is TRBJ2-1; a possible D gene is TRBD2 (6 bases). CDR3 size: 15 residues. Trimming pared 2 bases from V and 6 bases from J, leaving 14 bases between. Germline CDR1 MNHEY, CDR2 SMNVEV (reference sequence). The CDR3 bases are TGTGCCAGCAGTTTAGAGGGAGGCCCGCCCAATGAGCAGTTCTTC. Its protein is CASSLEGGPPNEQFF.

The V call is TRBV25-1, the J call TRBJ2-3, with unresolved D. Per germline, CDR1 MGHDK and CDR2 SYGVNS. V was pared by 0 bases and J by 1 base, with 2 bases between. This CDR3 has 13 amino acids. The CDR3 spells CASSEYGTDTQYF. The CDR3 DNA reads TGTGCCAGCAGTGAATATGGCACAGATACGCAGTATTTT. Full variable domain (outside the CDR3, taken from reference TRBV25-1 and TRBJ2-3): EADIYQTPRYLVIGTGKKITLECSQTMGHDKMYWYQQDPGMELHLIHYSYGVNSTEKGDLSSESTVSRIRTEHFPLTLESARPSHTSQYLCASSEYGTDTQYFGPGTRLTVL.

CDR3 sequence (DNA): TGTGCTAGTGCTAAGGACAGGGAGAACTATGGCTACACCTTC. It yields the protein CASAKDRENYGYTF. The V and J genes are TRBV12-5 and TRBJ1-2; 8 nucleotides align to TRBD1. V dropped 7 bases and J dropped 2; count of bases not matched to a gene: 6. This CDR3 has 14 residues. Germline V lookup: CDR1 LGHNT, CDR2 FRNRAP.

The chain combines TRBV5-4 with TRBJ1-1; no reliable D call. Germline V gene lookup returns CDR1 SGHNT and CDR2 YYREEE (reference sequence). The CDR3 consists of 13 residues. With 1 base removed from V and 1 base from J, the gap between germline ends came to 5 bases. The CDR3 DNA is TGTGCCAGCAGCTTGAGCAGGAACACTGAAGCTTTCTTT. Encoded protein: CASSLSRNTEAFF.

There are a few counts of this clone. The chain employs TRBV6-1 and TRBJ1-5, with D uncertain. Per the germline V gene, CDR1 is MNHNS and CDR2 is SASEGT. V was trimmed by 0 bases and J by 6 bases, leaving 9 bases between them. The CDR3 length is 14 residues. The CDR3: CASSEAHDGQPQHF. Written as DNA, the CDR3 is TGTGCCAGCAGTGAAGCCCATGACGGTCAGCCCCAGCATTTT.

This rearrangement joins TRBV15 to TRBJ1-2; TRBD1 agrees at 8 bases. The CDR3 totals 13 residues. Trimming cost V 5 bases and J 8 bases; bases outside gene matches: 7. Germline V gene lookup returns CDR1 LNHNV and CDR2 YYDKDF (reference sequence). The CDR3 loop reads CATSPRTGQGYTF. Written as DNA, the CDR3 is TGTGCCACCAGCCCTCGGACAGGGCAAGGCTACACCTTC.

This chain joins TRBV6-5 and TRBJ2-2, with a weak D call TRBD2 (7 bases). The ends were cut back, 7 bases at V and 7 bases at J, with 16 bases in the middle. Per the germline V gene, CDR1 is MNHEY and CDR2 is SVGAGI. The CDR3 is 14 amino acids. The CDR3 DNA follows: TGTGCCAGCACTTTCGGGGGGCGGGTCGGGGAGCTGTTTTTT. Translating gives CASTFGGRVGELFF.

This clone turned up a few times. The chain is built from TRBV2 and TRBJ1-2; D remains unclear. The CDR3 has 15 residues. Germline CDR1 and CDR2: SNHLY and FYNNEI. Trimming stripped 6 bases from V and 2 bases from J, with 16 bases between. DNA of the CDR3: TGTGCCAGCAGGGCGCCTGTATTCTCAAACTATGGCTACACCTTC. Its translation: CASRAPVFSNYGYTF.

J is TRBJ1-2 and V is TRBV6-5; TRBD1 matches 7 bases. This CDR3 is built from 13 residues. Germline loops: CDR1 MNHEY, CDR2 SVGAGI. Germline trimming cut 11 bases from V and 0 bases from J; bases unmatched to any gene: 6. CDR3 nucleotides: TGTGCCGCCAAGGGACAGCCTAACTATGGCTACACCTTC. Protein: CAAKGQPNYGYTF.

The V and J genes are TRBV2 and TRBJ1-2; 8 bases map to TRBD1. The CDR3 has 13 amino acids. From germline, CDR1 is SNHLY and CDR2 FYNNEI. V trimming: 6 bases; J trimming: 3 bases; junction bases outside the gene matches: 3. The CDR3 here is CASSPGQDYGYTF. The DNA for the CDR3 is TGTGCCAGCAGCCCGGGACAGGACTATGGCTACACCTTC.

This clone came up a few times. The chain is built from TRBV29-1 and TRBJ2-3; 7 positions agree with TRBD2. The length of the CDR3 is 14 residues. Germline trimming cut 4 bases from V and 2 bases from J; bases unmatched to any gene: 6. CDR1 and CDR2 (germline): SQVTM, ANQGSEA. CDR3 nucleotide sequence: TGCAGCGTTGTACGGGACTATTACACAGATACGCAGTATTTT. The encoded protein is CSVVRDYYTDTQYF.

V gene TRBV5-5 combines with J gene TRBJ2-3; D is perhaps TRBD2 (6 bases). CDR1 and CDR2 (germline): SGHKS, YYEKEE (reference sequence). With 2 bases removed from V and 1 base from J, the gap between germline ends came to 8 bases. The CDR3 is made up of 14 amino acids. This CDR3 reads CASSLVAGTDTQYF. The CDR3 nucleotides are TGTGCCAGCAGCTTAGTAGCGGGCACAGATACGCAGTATTTT. Full variable domain (remainder filled in from reference TRBV5-5 and TRBJ2-3): DAGVTQSPTHLIKTRGQQVTLRCSPISGHKSVSWYQQVLGQGPQFIFQYYEKEERGRGNFPDRFSARQFPNYSSELNVNALLLGDSALYLCASSLVAGTDTQYFGPGTRLTVL.

This clone was observed a single time. The genes are TRBV5-1 and TRBJ1-1; D is possibly TRBD1 (6 bases). CDR1 and CDR2 (germline): SGHRS, YFSETQ. The CDR3 runs 13 residues. With 2 bases removed from V and 8 bases from J, the gap between germline ends came to 13 bases. The CDR3 DNA reads TGCGCCAGCAGCTTAGGTGGGGGCGAGGAAGCTTTCTTT. This translates into CASSLGGGEEAFF. Full variable domain (rest looked up from reference TRBV5-1 and TRBJ1-1): KAGVTQTPRYLIKTRGQQVTLSCSPISGHRSVSWYQQTPGQGLQFLFEYFSETQRNKGNFPGRFSGRQFSNSRSEMNVSTLELGDSALYLCASSLGGGEEAFFGQGTRLTVV.